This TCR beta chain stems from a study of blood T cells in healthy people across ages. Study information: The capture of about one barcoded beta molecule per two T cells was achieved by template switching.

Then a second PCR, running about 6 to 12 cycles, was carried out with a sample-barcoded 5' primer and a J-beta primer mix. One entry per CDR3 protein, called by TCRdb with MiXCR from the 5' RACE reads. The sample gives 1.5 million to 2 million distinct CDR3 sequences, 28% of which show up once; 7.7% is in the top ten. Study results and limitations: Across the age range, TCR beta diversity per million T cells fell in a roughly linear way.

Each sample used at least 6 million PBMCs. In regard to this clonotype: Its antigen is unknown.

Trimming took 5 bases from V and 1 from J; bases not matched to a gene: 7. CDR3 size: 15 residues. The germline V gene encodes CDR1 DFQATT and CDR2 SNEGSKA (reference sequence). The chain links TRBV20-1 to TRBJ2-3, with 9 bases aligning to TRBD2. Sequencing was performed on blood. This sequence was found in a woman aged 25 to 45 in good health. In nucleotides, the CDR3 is TGCAGTGCTCCTCCGACTAGCGGACGCACAGATACGCAGTATTTT. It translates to CSAPPTSGRTDTQYF.